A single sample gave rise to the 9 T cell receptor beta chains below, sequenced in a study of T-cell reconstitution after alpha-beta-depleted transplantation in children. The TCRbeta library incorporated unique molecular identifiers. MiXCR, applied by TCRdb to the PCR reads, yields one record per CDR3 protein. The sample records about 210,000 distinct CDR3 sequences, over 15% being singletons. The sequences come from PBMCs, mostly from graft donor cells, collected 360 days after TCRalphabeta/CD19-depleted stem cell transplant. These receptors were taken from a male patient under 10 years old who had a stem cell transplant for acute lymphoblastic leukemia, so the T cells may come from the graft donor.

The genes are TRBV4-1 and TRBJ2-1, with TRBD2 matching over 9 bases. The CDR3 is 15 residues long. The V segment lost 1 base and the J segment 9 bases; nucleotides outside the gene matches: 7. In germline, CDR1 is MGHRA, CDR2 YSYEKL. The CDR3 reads CASSQVKRGATEQFF. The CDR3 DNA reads TGCGCCAGCAGCCAAGTCAAGCGGGGGGCGACTGAGCAGTTCTTC.

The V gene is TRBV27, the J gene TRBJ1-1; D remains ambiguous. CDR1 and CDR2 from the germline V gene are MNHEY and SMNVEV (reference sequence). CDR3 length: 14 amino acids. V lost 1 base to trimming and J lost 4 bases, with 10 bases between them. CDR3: CASSLLDRITEAFF. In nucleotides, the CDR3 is TGTGCCAGCAGTTTATTGGACCGCATCACTGAAGCTTTCTTT.

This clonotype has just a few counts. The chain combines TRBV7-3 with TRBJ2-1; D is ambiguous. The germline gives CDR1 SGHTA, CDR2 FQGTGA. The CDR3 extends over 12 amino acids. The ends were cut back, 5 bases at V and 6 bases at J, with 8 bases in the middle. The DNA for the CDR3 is TGTGCCAGCAGCCAACCGGGCAATGAGCAGTTCTTC. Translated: CASSQPGNEQFF.

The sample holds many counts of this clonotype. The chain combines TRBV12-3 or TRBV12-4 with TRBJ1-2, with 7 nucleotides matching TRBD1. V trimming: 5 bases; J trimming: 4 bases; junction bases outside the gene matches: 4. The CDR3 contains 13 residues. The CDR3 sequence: CASSLQGPYGYTF. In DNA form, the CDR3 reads TGTGCCAGCAGTCTACAGGGGCCCTATGGCTACACCTTC.

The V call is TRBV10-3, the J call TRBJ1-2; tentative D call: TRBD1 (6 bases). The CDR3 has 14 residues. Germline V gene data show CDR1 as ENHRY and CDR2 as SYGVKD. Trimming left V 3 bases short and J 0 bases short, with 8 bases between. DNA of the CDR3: TGTGCCATCAGTGACTCAGGGGCTAACTATGGCTACACCTTC. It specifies CAISDSGANYGYTF.

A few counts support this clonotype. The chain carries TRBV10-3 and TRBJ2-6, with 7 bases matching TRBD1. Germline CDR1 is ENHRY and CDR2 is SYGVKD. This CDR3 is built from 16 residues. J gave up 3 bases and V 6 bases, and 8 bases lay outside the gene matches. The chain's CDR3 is CAIRDDTGDGANVLTF. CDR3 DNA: TGTGCCATCAGAGATGACACAGGGGATGGGGCCAACGTCCTGACTTTC.

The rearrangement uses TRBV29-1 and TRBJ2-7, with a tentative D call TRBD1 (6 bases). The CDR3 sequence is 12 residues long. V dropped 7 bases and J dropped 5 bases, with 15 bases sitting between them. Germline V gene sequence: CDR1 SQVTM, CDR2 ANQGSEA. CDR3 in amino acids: CSGSIGGDEQYF. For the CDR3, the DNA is TGCAGCGGATCAATAGGGGGAGACGAGCAGTACTTC.

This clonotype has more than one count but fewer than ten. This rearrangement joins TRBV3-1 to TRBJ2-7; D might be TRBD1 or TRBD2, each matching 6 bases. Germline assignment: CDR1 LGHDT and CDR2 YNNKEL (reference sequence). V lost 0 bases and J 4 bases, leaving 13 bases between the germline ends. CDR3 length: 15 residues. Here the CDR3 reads CASSQDRRGSYEQYF. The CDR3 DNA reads TGTGCCAGCAGCCAAGATCGGAGGGGGTCTTACGAGCAGTACTTC.

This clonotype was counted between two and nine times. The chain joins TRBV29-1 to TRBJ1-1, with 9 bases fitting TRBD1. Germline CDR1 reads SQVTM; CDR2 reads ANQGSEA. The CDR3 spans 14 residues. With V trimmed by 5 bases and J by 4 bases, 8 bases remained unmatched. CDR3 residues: CSVIGRDRATEAFF. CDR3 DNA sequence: TGCAGCGTTATAGGCCGGGACAGGGCCACTGAAGCTTTCTTT.